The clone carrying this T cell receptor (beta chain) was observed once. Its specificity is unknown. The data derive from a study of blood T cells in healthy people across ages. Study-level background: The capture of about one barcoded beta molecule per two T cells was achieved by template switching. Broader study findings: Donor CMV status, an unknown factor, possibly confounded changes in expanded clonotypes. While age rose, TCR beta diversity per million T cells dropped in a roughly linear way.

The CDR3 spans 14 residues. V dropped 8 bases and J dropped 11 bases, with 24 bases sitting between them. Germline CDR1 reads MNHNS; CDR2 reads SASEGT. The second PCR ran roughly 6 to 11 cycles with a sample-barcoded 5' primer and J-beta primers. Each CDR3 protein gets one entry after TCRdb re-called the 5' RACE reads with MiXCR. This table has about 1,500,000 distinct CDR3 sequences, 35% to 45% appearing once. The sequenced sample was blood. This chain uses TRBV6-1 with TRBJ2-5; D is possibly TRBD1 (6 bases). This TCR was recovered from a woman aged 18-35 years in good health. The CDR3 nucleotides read TGTGCCAGCTACAAGGGGGTCCTCTCCTACGGGCAGTACTTC. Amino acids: CASYKGVLSYGQYF.